This T cell receptor beta chain derives from a study of T cell responses to AZD1222 COVID-19 vaccine. The ends were cut back, 1 base at V and 4 bases at J, with 13 bases in the middle. Germline values: CDR1 MNHNS, CDR2 SASEGT. This CDR3 contains 15 residues. The table came from immunoSEQ multiplex PCR; TCRdb's copy has only in-frame clones and leaves some out. This sample has approximately 140,000 clones; approximately 90% occur once, and the top ten carry 4% to 6%. The specimen was peripheral blood, collected on day 0 of AZD1222 vaccination. The sequence was obtained from an adult in good health. V usage is TRBV6-1 and J usage is TRBJ1-2; the D is unclear. The CDR3 loop reads CASSEGRSLSYGYTF. The CDR3, as DNA: TGTGCCAGCAGTGAAGGACGGAGTTTATCCTATGGCTACACCTTC.